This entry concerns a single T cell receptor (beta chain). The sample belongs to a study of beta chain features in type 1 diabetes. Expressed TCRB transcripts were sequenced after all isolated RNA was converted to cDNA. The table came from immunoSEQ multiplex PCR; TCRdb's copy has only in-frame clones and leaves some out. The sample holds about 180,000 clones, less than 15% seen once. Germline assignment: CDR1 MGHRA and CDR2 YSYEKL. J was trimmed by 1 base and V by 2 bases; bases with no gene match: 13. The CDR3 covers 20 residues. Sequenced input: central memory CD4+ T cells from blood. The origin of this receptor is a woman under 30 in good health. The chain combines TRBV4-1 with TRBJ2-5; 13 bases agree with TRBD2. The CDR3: CASSQKPSGLAGVIQETQYF. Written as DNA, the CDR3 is TGCGCCAGCAGCCAAAAACCGTCCGGACTAGCGGGAGTGATCCAAGAGACCCAGTACTTC.